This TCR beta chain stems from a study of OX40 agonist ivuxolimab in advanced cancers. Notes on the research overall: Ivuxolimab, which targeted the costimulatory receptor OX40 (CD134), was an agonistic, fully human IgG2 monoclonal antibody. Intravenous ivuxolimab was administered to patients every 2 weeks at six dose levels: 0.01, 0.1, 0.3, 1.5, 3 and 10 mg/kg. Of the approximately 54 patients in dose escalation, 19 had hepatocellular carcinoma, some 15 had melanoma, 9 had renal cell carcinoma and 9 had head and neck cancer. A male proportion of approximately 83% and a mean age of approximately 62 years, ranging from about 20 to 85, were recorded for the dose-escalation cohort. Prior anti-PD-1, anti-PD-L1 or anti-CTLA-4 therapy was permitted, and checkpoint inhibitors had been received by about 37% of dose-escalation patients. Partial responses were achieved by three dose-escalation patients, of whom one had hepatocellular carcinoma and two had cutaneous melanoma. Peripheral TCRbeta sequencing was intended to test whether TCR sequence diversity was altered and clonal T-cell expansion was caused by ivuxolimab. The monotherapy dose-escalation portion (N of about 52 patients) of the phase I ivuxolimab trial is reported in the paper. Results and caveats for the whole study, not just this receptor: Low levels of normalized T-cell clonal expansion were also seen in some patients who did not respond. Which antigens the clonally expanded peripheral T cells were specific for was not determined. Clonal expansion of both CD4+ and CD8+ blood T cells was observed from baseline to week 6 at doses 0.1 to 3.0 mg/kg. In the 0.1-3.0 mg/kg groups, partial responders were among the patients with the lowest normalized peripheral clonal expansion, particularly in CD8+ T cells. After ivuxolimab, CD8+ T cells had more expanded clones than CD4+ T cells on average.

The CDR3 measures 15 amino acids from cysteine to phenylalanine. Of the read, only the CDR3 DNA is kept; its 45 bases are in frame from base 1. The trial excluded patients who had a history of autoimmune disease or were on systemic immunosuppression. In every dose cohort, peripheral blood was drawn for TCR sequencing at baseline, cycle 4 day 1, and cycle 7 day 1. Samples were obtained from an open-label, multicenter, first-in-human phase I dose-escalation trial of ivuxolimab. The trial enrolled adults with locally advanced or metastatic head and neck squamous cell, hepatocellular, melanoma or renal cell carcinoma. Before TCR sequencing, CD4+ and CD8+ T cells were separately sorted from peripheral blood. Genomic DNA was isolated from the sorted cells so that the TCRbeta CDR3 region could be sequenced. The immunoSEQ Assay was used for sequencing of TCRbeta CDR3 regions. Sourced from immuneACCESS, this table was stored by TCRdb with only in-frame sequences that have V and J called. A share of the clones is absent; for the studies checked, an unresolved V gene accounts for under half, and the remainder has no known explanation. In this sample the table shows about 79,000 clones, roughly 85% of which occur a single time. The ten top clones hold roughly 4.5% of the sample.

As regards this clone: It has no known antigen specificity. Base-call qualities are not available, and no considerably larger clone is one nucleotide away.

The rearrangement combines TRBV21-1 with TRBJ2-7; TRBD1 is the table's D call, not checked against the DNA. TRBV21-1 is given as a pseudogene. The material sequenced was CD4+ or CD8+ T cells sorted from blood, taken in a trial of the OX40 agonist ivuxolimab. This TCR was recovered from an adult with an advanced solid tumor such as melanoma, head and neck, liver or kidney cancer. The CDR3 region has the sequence CASSPGQGKDYEQYF. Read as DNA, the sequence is TGTGCCAGCAGCCCCGGACAGGGGAAAGACTACGAGCAGTACTTC.